The clone carrying this T cell receptor (beta chain) was seen a few times. The data are from a study of response to subunit inactivated influenza vaccine. V was pared by 4 bases and J by 5 bases, with 5 bases of the junction left unmatched. Germline V gene sequence: CDR1 MGHRA, CDR2 YSYEKL. The CDR3 spans 16 residues. Using its own MiXCR run on the RT-PCR reads, TCRdb lists one record per CDR3 protein. The table records more than 550,000 distinct CDR3 sequences, around 11% of them present only once. The sample was also reused in another study, on T cells expressing NK-cell markers. That work contributes: Production of TCR beta cDNA relied on 5'RACE template switching with UMIs. Obtained from sorted CD3+CD56+NKG2C+, CD3+CD56+NKG2C- and CD3+CD56-NKG2C+ T cells were the TCR beta repertoires. HCMV seropositivity characterized most of the eight sequenced donors, and seronegativity one. The leading position in the CD3+CD56-NKG2C+ fraction of four donors also went to these clonotypes.

The TCR comes from a man in his fifties who received an inactivated influenza vaccine. Source: PBMCs from blood, taken on the day of vaccination. The chain uses TRBV4-1 and TRBJ2-5; 15 nucleotides line up with TRBD2. CDR3 in amino acids: CASSRGLAGGFETQYF. The CDR3 nucleotides are TGCGCCAGCAGCCGGGGACTAGCGGGGGGCTTCGAGACCCAGTACTTC.